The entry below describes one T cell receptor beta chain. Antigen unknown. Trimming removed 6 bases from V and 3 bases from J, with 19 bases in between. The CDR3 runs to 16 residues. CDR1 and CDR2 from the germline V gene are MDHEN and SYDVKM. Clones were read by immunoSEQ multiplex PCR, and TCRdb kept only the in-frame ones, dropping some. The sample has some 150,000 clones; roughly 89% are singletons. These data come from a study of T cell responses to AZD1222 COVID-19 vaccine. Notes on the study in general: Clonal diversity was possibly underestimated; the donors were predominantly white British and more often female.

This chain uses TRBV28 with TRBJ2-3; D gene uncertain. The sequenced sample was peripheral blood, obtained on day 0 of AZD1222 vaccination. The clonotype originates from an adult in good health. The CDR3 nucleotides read TGTGCCAGCAGCTCTCCACCGGCTCGTGATACAGATACGCAGTATTTT. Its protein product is CASSSPPARDTDTQYF. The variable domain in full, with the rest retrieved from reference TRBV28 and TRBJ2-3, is DVKVTQSSRYLVKRTGEKVFLECVQDMDHENMFWYRQDPGLGLRLIYFSYDVKMKEKGDIPEGYSVSREKKERFSLILESASTNQTSMYLCASSSPPARDTDTQYFGPGTRLTVL.